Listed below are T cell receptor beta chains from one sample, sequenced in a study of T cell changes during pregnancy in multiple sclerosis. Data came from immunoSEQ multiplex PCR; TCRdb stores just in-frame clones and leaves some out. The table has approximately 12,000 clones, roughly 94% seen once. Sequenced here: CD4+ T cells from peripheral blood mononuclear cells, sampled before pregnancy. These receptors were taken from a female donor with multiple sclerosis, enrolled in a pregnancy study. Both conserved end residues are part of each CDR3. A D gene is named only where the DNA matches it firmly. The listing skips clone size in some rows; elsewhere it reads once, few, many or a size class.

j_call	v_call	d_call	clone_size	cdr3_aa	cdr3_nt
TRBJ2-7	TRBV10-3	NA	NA	CAISESSVTYEQYF	TGTGCCATCAGTGAGTCGAGCGTTACCTACGAGCAGTACTTC
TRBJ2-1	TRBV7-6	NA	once	CASSPGGASAYNEQFF	TGTGCCAGCAGCCCCGGCGGGGCTAGCGCGTACAATGAGCAGTTCTTC
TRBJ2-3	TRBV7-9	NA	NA	CASSRQAGRRDTQYF	TGTGCCAGCAGCCGACAGGCTGGGCGTAGAGATACGCAGTATTTT
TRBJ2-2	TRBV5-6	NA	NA	CASSPGIGELFF	TGTGCCAGCAGCCCGGGTATCGGGGAGCTGTTTTTT
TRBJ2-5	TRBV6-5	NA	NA	CASSYRRGRGETQYF	TGTGCCAGCAGTTACCGGCGGGGGCGGGGGGAGACCCAGTACTTC
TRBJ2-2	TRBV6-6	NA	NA	CASSFRRNTGELFF	TGTGCCAGCAGTTTCAGGCGAAACACCGGGGAGCTGTTTTTT
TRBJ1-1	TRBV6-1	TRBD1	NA	CASSETGHNTEAFF	TGTGCCAGCAGTGAGACAGGGCACAACACTGAAGCTTTCTTT
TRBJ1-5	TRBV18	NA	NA	CASSLTRDQPQHF	TGTGCCAGCTCACTTACTCGGGATCAGCCCCAGCATTTT
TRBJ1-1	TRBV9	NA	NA	CASSGGTDRVNTEAFF	TGTGCCAGCTCGGGGGGGACCGATCGAGTCAACACTGAAGCTTTCTTT
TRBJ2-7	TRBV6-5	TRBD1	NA	CASRRQGRSYEQYF	TGTGCCAGCAGAAGACAGGGGCGCTCCTACGAGCAGTACTTC
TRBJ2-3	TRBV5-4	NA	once	CASSSSRLTDTQYF	TGTGCCAGCAGCTCCTCGCGGCTGACAGATACGCAGTATTTT
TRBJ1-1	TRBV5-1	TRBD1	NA	CASRTQGALSTEAFF	TGCGCCAGCAGGACACAGGGGGCATTGAGCACTGAAGCTTTCTTT
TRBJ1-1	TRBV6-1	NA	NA	CASIPEMNTEAFF	TGTGCCAGCATCCCAGAAATGAACACTGAAGCTTTCTTT
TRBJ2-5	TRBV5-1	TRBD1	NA	CASSILDRERETQYF	TGCGCCAGCAGCATCCTGGACAGGGAGCGGGAGACCCAGTACTTC